Listed below are T cell receptor beta chains from one sample, sequenced in a study of T cell responses to AZD1222 COVID-19 vaccine. TCRdb's table, derived via immunoSEQ multiplex PCR, lists solely in-frame clones and lacks some. The data show more than 100,000 clones, with roughly 89% seen just once and roughly 44% held by the top ten. The material sequenced was peripheral blood, taken on day 0 of AZD1222 vaccination. Source of these receptors: an adult in good health. CDR3s include the opening cysteine and the closing phenylalanine or tryptophan. A D gene is named only where the DNA matches it firmly. Clone size is shown for a subset of rows, as once, few, many or a class of expanded clone.

J gene,V gene,D gene,CDR3 length,clone size,CDR3 DNA,CDR3 protein
TRBJ1-1,TRBV30,TRBD1,12,.,TGTGCCCGGGACAGGGTGAACACTGAAGCTTTCTTT,CARDRVNTEAFF
TRBJ2-7,TRBV2,.,11,.,TGTGCCAGCAGAGGTGCTAACGAGCAGTACTTC,CASRGANEQYF
TRBJ1-1,TRBV2,.,13,.,TGTGCCAGCAGCCCCACCTCCCCCACTGAAGCTTTCTTT,CASSPTSPTEAFF
TRBJ1-5,TRBV7-9,.,14,.,TGTGCCAGCAGCGAGTCCATCACCACAGGGCCCCAGCATTTT,CASSESITTGPQHF
TRBJ1-5,TRBV7-6,TRBD1,15,.,TGTGCCAGCAGCCTAGGGGGCTCACAGTATCAGCCCCAGCATTTT,CASSLGGSQYQPQHF
TRBJ2-3,TRBV2,TRBD2,14,few,TGTGCCACCTCTAGCGGGATTCAGACAGATACGCAGTATTTT,CATSSGIQTDTQYF
TRBJ2-7,TRBV6-5,.,14,.,TGTGCCAGCAGAAACGGCCTAGCTACGGACGAGCAGTACTTC,CASRNGLATDEQYF
TRBJ2-3,TRBV28,.,15,.,TGTGCCAGCAGCCAGGGGCTAGCGAACACAGATACGCAGTATTTT,CASSQGLANTDTQYF
TRBJ1-6,TRBV5-5,.,16,.,TGTGCCAGCAGCTTGCTTTGGGACACCGATAATTCACCCCTCCACTTT,CASSLLWDTDNSPLHF
TRBJ2-5,TRBV6-5,TRBD2,13,.,TGTGCCAGCAGAAGCGGGATCGGAGAGACCCAGTACTTC,CASRSGIGETQYF
TRBJ2-1,TRBV4-1,TRBD2,18,.,TGCGCCAGCAGCCAAGATCGAACTAGCGGGAGTGGGTACAATGAGCAGTTCTTC,CASSQDRTSGSGYNEQFF
TRBJ2-1,TRBV4-2,.,14,.,TGTGCCAGCAGCCAAGTGGGGGGAAGCGCGGGGCAGTTCTTC,CASSQVGGSAGQFF
TRBJ1-4,TRBV11-2,.,16,.,TGTGCCAGCAGCTTAGATCTAGGAACGGGAAATGAAAAACTGTTTTTT,CASSLDLGTGNEKLFF
TRBJ2-7,TRBV28,.,13,.,TGTGCCAGCAGTTTAGTCTCCCCTTACGAGCAGTACTTC,CASSLVSPYEQYF
TRBJ2-7,TRBV19,.,13,.,TGTGCCAGTAGTATCGGGGGCACCTACGAGCAGTACTTC,CASSIGGTYEQYF
TRBJ2-7,TRBV10-3,.,12,.,TGTGCCATCAGCCTCGCGGGTTACGAGCAGTACTTC,CAISLAGYEQYF
TRBJ1-3,TRBV19,.,13,once,TGTGCCAGTATCGAGGGGAATGGAAACACCATATATTTT,CASIEGNGNTIYF
TRBJ2-7,TRBV5-1,.,14,few,TGCGCCAGCAGCTTCTCCGACAGAATCTACGAGCAGTACTTC,CASSFSDRIYEQYF
TRBJ2-7,TRBV7-2,TRBD2,14,.,TGTGCCAGCAGCCTAACCCTAGCGGGAGCCGTGCAGTACTTC,CASSLTLAGAVQYF
TRBJ2-5,TRBV28,TRBD1,16,.,TGTGCCAGCAGTCCGCGTAGGACAGGGGTTACGGAGACCCAGTACTTC,CASSPRRTGVTETQYF